This T cell receptor (beta chain) comes out of a study of T-cell reconstitution after alpha-beta-depleted transplantation in children. Study results and caveats: One year post-transplant, T-cell counts and diversity were largely derived from T cells produced anew. The origin of high day-60 TCRbeta diversity in some patients lay in surviving recipient T cells and thymic progenitors.

Unique molecular identifiers were built into the TCRbeta library. TCRdb recomputed calls from the PCR reads with MiXCR, one row per CDR3 protein. The table lists around 270,000 distinct CDR3 sequences, around 10% of them singletons. Deletions cut 10 bases from V and 6 bases from J, with 19 bases between. The germline V gene has CDR1 ENHRY and CDR2 SYGVKD. The CDR3 spans 13 residues. Regarding this clonotype: The antigen is undetermined.

The genes are TRBV10-3 and TRBJ2-7; D tentatively fits TRBD1 or TRBD2 (5 bases each). This TCR was sampled from a boy in the first two years of life with acute myeloid leukemia, due to receive a stem cell transplant. Source: PBMCs, taken before TCRalphabeta/CD19-depleted stem cell transplant. The CDR3 coding sequence is TGTGCCACCCGAGGGCAGGGAACAACCGAGCAGTACTTC. This encodes CATRGQGTTEQYF.